This passage covers 13 T cell receptor beta chains from one sample sequenced in a study of cytomegalovirus exposure and HLA in healthy donors. Only in-frame clones appear in the TCRdb table, and some are missing; sequencing was by immunoSEQ multiplex PCR. This sample has under 250,000 clones, with about 87% found just once. Sequenced sample: PBMCs. The receptors originated from a young man in good health and CMV-seronegative.

The chain recombines TRBV5-4 with TRBJ2-5; 9 bases match TRBD1. This CDR3 is 16 amino acids long. Trimming cost V 0 bases and J 5 bases; bases outside gene matches: 8. Germline CDR1 SGHNT, CDR2 YYREEE (reference sequence). The chain's CDR3 is CASSLGRQGVGETQYF. In DNA, the CDR3 is TGTGCCAGCAGCTTGGGGAGACAGGGGGTAGGGGAGACCCAGTACTTC.

V usage is TRBV14 and J usage is TRBJ1-2; TRBD1 is a possible D gene (6 bases). The CDR3 length is 13 residues. Germline V CDR1 and CDR2: SGHDN, FVKESK. V was trimmed by 3 bases and J by 3 bases, leaving 8 bases between them. CDR3: CASSQGHYYGYTF. DNA of the CDR3: TGTGCCAGCAGCCAGGGACACTACTATGGCTACACCTTC.

This chain links TRBV19 with TRBJ2-7; 13 bases match TRBD2. CDR3 length equals 14 residues. Germline V gene data show CDR1 as LNHDA and CDR2 as SQIVND (reference sequence). Trimming cost V 3 bases and J 7 bases; bases outside gene matches: 3. The CDR3 loop reads CASSMTSGRSEQYF. In DNA, the CDR3 is TGTGCCAGTAGTATGACTAGCGGGAGGAGTGAGCAGTACTTC.

The V call is TRBV5-6, the J call TRBJ2-2; D gene uncertain. Germline loops: CDR1 SGHDT, CDR2 YYEEEE. CDR3 length: 13 residues. Trimming pared 2 bases from V and 5 bases from J, leaving 7 bases between. The CDR3 here is CASSLDGTGELFF. Written as DNA, the CDR3 is TGTGCCAGCAGCTTAGACGGGACCGGGGAGCTGTTTTTT.

The CDR3 sequence is CASSTYAGGGQETQYF. In nucleotides, the CDR3 is TGTGCCAGCAGTACATACGCGGGGGGAGGCCAAGAGACCCAGTACTTC. The chain has TRBV27 and TRBJ2-5; 8 bases map to TRBD2. The CDR3 extends over 16 amino acids. The V gene's germline CDR1 is MNHEY and CDR2 SMNVEV (reference sequence). Trimming cost V 5 bases and J 1 base; bases outside gene matches: 9.

The chain is built from TRBV4-1 and TRBJ2-3, with 7 bases fitting TRBD1. Germline loops: CDR1 MGHRA, CDR2 YSYEKL. The CDR3 totals 15 residues. V gave up 2 bases and J gave up 2 bases; unmatched junction bases: 4. CDR3 nucleotide sequence: TGCGCCAGCAGCCAAAGGGACAGTTTCACAGATACGCAGTATTTT. This codes for CASSQRDSFTDTQYF.

The chain employs TRBV6-1 and TRBJ2-1; the match to TRBD2 covers 10 bases. The CDR3 covers 13 residues. V was pared by 9 bases and J by 4 bases, with 3 bases of the junction left unmatched. Germline CDR1 MNHNS, CDR2 SASEGT. CDR3 region: CASGLAVYNEQFF. The CDR3 coding sequence is TGTGCCAGTGGACTAGCGGTGTACAATGAGCAGTTCTTC.

This chain uses TRBV9 with TRBJ2-7; 13 bases map to TRBD2. With V trimmed by 4 bases and J by 2 bases, 3 bases remained unmatched. The CDR3 covers 15 residues. Per germline, CDR1 SGDLS and CDR2 YYNGEE. The CDR3 bases are TGTGCCAGCAGCCTCACTAGCGGGGGGGCCTACGAGCAGTACTTC. It encodes CASSLTSGGAYEQYF.

V is TRBV28 and J is TRBJ1-1; possible D gene TRBD1, 6 bases. Trimming left V 5 bases short and J 8 bases short, with 18 bases between. Germline assignment: CDR1 MDHEN and CDR2 SYDVKM. This CDR3 has 14 residues. The CDR3 reads CASSTLGGNPEAFF. CDR3 nucleotides: TGTGCCAGCAGTACCCTAGGGGGAAACCCCGAAGCTTTCTTT.

V and J are TRBV4-2 and TRBJ1-4; weak D call: TRBD1 (6 bases). V lost 7 bases and J lost 8, with 17 bases in between. The CDR3 is made up of 14 amino acids. Germline V lookup: CDR1 LGHNA, CDR2 YNFKEQ. CDR3 protein: CASKGGGDTEKLFF. The CDR3 DNA reads TGTGCCAGCAAAGGGGGAGGGGATACGGAAAAACTGTTTTTT.

The J gene is TRBJ2-6, the V gene TRBV5-1; D is perhaps TRBD1 (6 bases). The V end was cut by 3 bases, the J end by 4 bases, with 17 bases between. The CDR3 consists of 17 residues. Germline V gives CDR1 SGHRS, CDR2 YFSETQ. The CDR3 protein is CASSSSTTGYGANVLTF. The CDR3 DNA sequence: TGCGCCAGCAGCTCGTCCACGACAGGCTACGGGGCCAACGTCCTGACTTTC.

The V call is TRBV5-4, the J call TRBJ1-2; no clear D. Trimming cost V 6 bases and J 7 bases, with 16 bases left between them. This CDR3 is built from 13 residues. Germline CDR1 reads SGHNT; CDR2 reads YYREEE (reference sequence). The CDR3 DNA is TGTGCCAGCACCATACCCGGGGATGGTGGCTACACCTTC. Its protein is CASTIPGDGGYTF.

The CDR3 region is CASSLFRTGTEAFF. The DNA of the CDR3 is TGCGCCAGCAGCTTGTTTCGTACGGGGACTGAAGCTTTCTTT. The chain uses TRBV5-1 and TRBJ1-1; D gene ambiguous. The V gene's germline CDR1 is SGHRS and CDR2 YFSETQ. The CDR3 runs to 14 residues. Trimming took off 1 base at V and 5 bases at J, with 12 bases between the two ends.